The 23 T cell receptor beta chains in this list originate from one sample, sequenced in a study of human T cells and chemical hapten exposure. Specified time point: patch test 1, 2 weeks after DPC sensitization. Treatment of the sample: therapeutic diphenylcyclopropenone sensitization with weekly scalp DPC. From the RACE reads, TCRdb called clonotypes with MiXCR, one entry per CDR3 protein. The table includes approximately 110,000 distinct CDR3 sequences, about 11% detected once. Source: whole blood, taken in connection with sensitization to the hapten diphenylcyclopropenone (DPC). These receptors originate from a woman in her thirties or forties with alopecia areata. Some clones in this sample may be carry-over from other donors' samples.

The V call is TRBV28, the J call TRBJ1-5; 8 bases fit TRBD1. The ends lost 6 bases at V and 3 bases at J; junction bases unmatched: 10. The length of the CDR3 is 16 residues. Germline loops: CDR1 MDHEN, CDR2 SYDVKM. The chain's CDR3 is CASSPLRQGLNQPQHF. The CDR3 DNA sequence: TGTGCCAGCAGCCCTTTAAGACAGGGGCTCAATCAGCCCCAGCATTTT.

This clonotype has a count of ten or more. V and J are TRBV9 and TRBJ2-7; unclear D gene. Germline V gene sequence: CDR1 SGDLS, CDR2 YYNGEE. V lost 0 bases to trimming and J lost 4 bases, with 17 bases between them. The CDR3 spans 16 residues. This CDR3 is CASSVGQGIGRYEQYF. The CDR3 bases are TGTGCCAGCAGCGTAGGTCAAGGAATTGGGCGATACGAGCAGTACTTC.

Only a few counts were recorded for this clonotype. V is TRBV9 and J is TRBJ2-2; 9 bases fit TRBD2. Per the germline V gene, CDR1 is SGDLS and CDR2 is YYNGEE. The junction had 4 bases not matched to a gene; V was cut back by 0 bases and J by 7 bases. This CDR3 comprises 15 residues. CDR3: CASSVVTSGGGELFF. Here the CDR3 DNA reads TGTGCCAGCAGCGTAGTGACTAGCGGTGGCGGGGAGCTGTTTTTT.

This clonotype was detected ten times or more. V is TRBV4-2 and J is TRBJ2-7; no firm D call. Trimming took off 4 bases at V and 2 bases at J, with 12 bases between the two ends. The germline CDR1 and CDR2 sequences are LGHNA and YNFKEQ. This CDR3 is 14 amino acids long. This CDR3 reads CASSLRIGTYEQYF. The DNA of the CDR3 is TGTGCCAGCAGCCTCAGGATCGGTACCTACGAGCAGTACTTC.

This chain connects TRBV29-1 to TRBJ2-2; D might be TRBD1 (5 bases). V lost 5 bases to trimming and J lost 1 base, with 11 bases between them. Germline assignment: CDR1 SQVTM and CDR2 ANQGSEA. CDR3 size: 14 residues. The CDR3 sequence is CSVKRTGNTGELFF. In nucleotides, the CDR3 is TGCAGCGTTAAGAGAACAGGGAACACCGGGGAGCTGTTTTTT.

In its sample, this clonotype was seen a few times. The gene calls are TRBV11-2 and TRBJ2-1; no reliable D call. Germline assignment: CDR1 SGHAT and CDR2 FQNNGV. The CDR3 is made up of 14 amino acids. V lost 3 bases, J lost 7 bases, and 13 bases lay in between. The CDR3 nucleotides are TGTGCCAGCAGCTTCGACCCAGTCCAAAATGAGCAGTTCTTC. It codes for CASSFDPVQNEQFF.

This clonotype was observed many times. CDR3 sequence reads: CAISGGRTDTQYF. CDR3 DNA sequence: TGTGCCATCAGTGGCGGACGCACAGATACGCAGTATTTT. The gene calls are TRBV10-3 and TRBJ2-3, with D hard to call. CDR3 length: 13 amino acids. Per the germline V gene, CDR1 is ENHRY and CDR2 is SYGVKD. Trimming left V 4 bases short and J 1 base short, with 6 bases between.

This clonotype was counted between two and nine times. The CDR3 coding sequence is TGTGCCAGCAGCTCCACAGGGGCAATTAGAAGCTATGGCTACACCTTC. Its protein is CASSSTGAIRSYGYTF. The gene calls are TRBV9 and TRBJ1-2; 7 bases are a match to TRBD1. The CDR3 runs to 16 residues. CDR1 and CDR2 (germline): SGDLS, YYNGEE. The ends lost 4 bases at V and 4 bases at J; junction bases unmatched: 13. The full variable domain, rest sourced from reference TRBV9 and TRBJ1-2, is DSGVTQTPKHLITATGQRVTLRCSPRSGDLSVYWYQQSLDQGLQFLIQYYNGEERAKGNILERFSAQQFPDLHSELNLSSLELGDSALYFCASSSTGAIRSYGYTFGSGTRLTVV.

Many counts were recorded for this clonotype. The chain carries TRBV4-1 and TRBJ2-2; 9 bases are shared with TRBD1. Germline-derived CDR1 and CDR2 are MGHRA and YSYEKL. The CDR3 has 15 amino acids. Unmatched junction bases numbered 4, after V lost 2 bases and J lost 6 bases. The CDR3 is CASSQQQGAAGELFF. CDR3 coding DNA: TGCGCCAGCAGCCAACAACAGGGGGCCGCCGGGGAGCTGTTTTTT.

This clonotype has a count of ten or more. The chain uses TRBV3-1 and TRBJ2-1; tentative D call: TRBD2 (5 bases). The germline V gene encodes CDR1 LGHDT and CDR2 YNNKEL (reference sequence). The CDR3 totals 16 residues. The V gene lost 2 bases and the J gene lost 6 bases, with 17 bases spanning the gap. Written as DNA, the CDR3 is TGTGCCAGCAGCCAACCTGGAGGTGGGCGCGGCAATGAGCAGTTCTTC. It specifies CASSQPGGGRGNEQFF.

This chain joins TRBV28 and TRBJ1-3; 7 bases match TRBD1. V dropped 3 bases and J dropped 4; count of bases not matched to a gene: 6. The CDR3 totals 15 residues. CDR1 and CDR2 from the germline V gene are MDHEN and SYDVKM. The DNA for the CDR3 is TGTGCCAGCAGTTTCTCAAGGGGGCGCGGAAACACCATATATTTT. Amino acid sequence: CASSFSRGRGNTIYF. The whole variable domain, filled in from reference TRBV28 and TRBJ1-3, reads DVKVTQSSRYLVKRTGEKVFLECVQDMDHENMFWYRQDPGLGLRLIYFSYDVKMKEKGDIPEGYSVSREKKERFSLILESASTNQTSMYLCASSFSRGRGNTIYFGEGSWLTVV.

This clonotype was observed many times. V gene TRBV19 combines with J gene TRBJ2-5; the D is unclear. The V gene lost 1 base and the J gene lost 10 bases, with 10 bases spanning the gap. The CDR3 runs 12 residues. Germline CDR1 LNHDA, CDR2 SQIVND (reference sequence). In DNA, the CDR3 is TGTGCCAGTAGTATAGTTTCCGGCGACCAGTACTTC. It translates to CASSIVSGDQYF.

This clonotype was seen ten or more times. V is TRBV6-2 or TRBV6-3 and J is TRBJ2-7; the D gene is possibly TRBD1 (7 bases). This CDR3 spans 13 amino acids. V was clipped by 3 bases and J by 6 bases, with 12 bases between them. The germline CDR1 and CDR2 sequences are MNHEY and SVGEGT. Here the CDR3 reads CASSYNRGGEQYF. The DNA for the CDR3 is TGTGCCAGCAGTTATAACAGGGGAGGCGAGCAGTACTTC.

CDR3 sequence (DNA): TGTGCCACCAGTGATTCTAACACTGAAGCTTTCTTT. Protein product: CATSDSNTEAFF. J is TRBJ1-1 and V is TRBV24-1; D remains unclear. Trimming took 2 bases from V and 2 from J, leaving 2 bases between them. CDR1 is KGHDR and CDR2 is SFDVKD in the germline V gene. The CDR3 consists of 12 residues.

Only a few counts were recorded for this clonotype. V and J are TRBV9 and TRBJ2-3; 10 bases are shared with TRBD2. The germline CDR1 and CDR2 sequences are SGDLS and YYNGEE. This CDR3 has 17 residues. J gave up 3 bases and V 2 bases, and 9 bases lay outside the gene matches. The CDR3 protein is CASSVHSGGSKTDTQYF. DNA of the CDR3: TGTGCCAGCAGCGTCCATAGCGGGGGGAGTAAAACAGATACGCAGTATTTT.

This clonotype appeared a few times. The chain recombines TRBV3-1 with TRBJ1-6; 7 bases match TRBD1. V shed 2 bases, J shed 0 bases, and the junction held 7 bases outside the gene matches. CDR3 length: 18 amino acids. The germline V gene has CDR1 LGHDT and CDR2 YNNKEL (reference sequence). CDR3 DNA sequence: TGTGCCAGCAGCCAAAGGATACAGGGGAGCTCCTATAATTCACCCCTCCACTTT. Its translation is CASSQRIQGSSYNSPLHF.

This clonotype appeared many times. Germline is not matched at one junction end, which may reflect a read error. The chain links TRBV27 to TRBJ1-5; D is uncertain. The CDR3 has 14 amino acids. The germline CDR1 and CDR2 sequences are MNHEY and SMNVEV (reference sequence). CDR3 loop: CASSISGFNQPQHF. As DNA, the CDR3 is TGTGCCAGCAGTATATCGGGTTTCAATCAGCCCCAGCATTTT.

This clonotype was seen repeatedly, ten times or more. The CDR3 nucleotides are TGCGCCAGCACCAAGGGCTCCTACAATGAGCAGTTCTTC. It yields the protein CASTKGSYNEQFF. This chain uses TRBV10-2 with TRBJ2-1; D unresolved. The CDR3 runs 13 residues. Looked up from germline, CDR1 is WSHSY and CDR2 is SAAADI. V was clipped by 7 bases and J by 0 bases, with 7 bases between them.

This clonotype showed up just a few times. The genes are TRBV7-3 and TRBJ1-1; D is undetermined. V dropped 4 bases and J dropped 5 bases, with 11 bases sitting between them. The CDR3 is 13 residues long. Looked up from germline, CDR1 is SGHTA and CDR2 is FQGTGA. The CDR3 nucleotides read TGTGCCAGCAGCTCCCCGCAAGTAACTGAAGCTTTCTTT. Protein product: CASSSPQVTEAFF.

This clonotype has a handful of counts. This chain uses TRBV6-5 with TRBJ2-3; 8 bases line up with TRBD2. The CDR3 is made up of 14 amino acids. The ends lost 11 bases at V and 2 bases at J; junction bases unmatched: 9. CDR1 and CDR2 from the germline V gene are MNHEY and SVGAGI. CDR3: CAVKDGGATDTQYF. In DNA, the CDR3 is TGTGCCGTCAAGGACGGGGGGGCCACAGATACGCAGTATTTT.

The chain links TRBV4-2 to TRBJ2-6; D ambiguous. CDR3 length equals 17 residues. Germline assignment: CDR1 LGHNA and CDR2 YNFKEQ. The V and J ends lost 1 base and 4 bases respectively, with 14 bases between them. The CDR3 coding sequence is TGTGCCAGCAGCCAAGTCGAAGAGGTGTACGGGGCCAACGTCCTGACTTTC. As protein: CASSQVEEVYGANVLTF.

CDR3 DNA sequence: TGCGCCAGCAGCTTGGTGCCCACGCTAGCGGGAGGATACGAGCAGTACTTC. Translating it yields CASSLVPTLAGGYEQYF. The rearrangement uses TRBV5-1 and TRBJ2-7, with TRBD2 matching 11 bases. Unmatched junction bases numbered 9, after V lost 0 bases and J lost 4 bases. The germline CDR1 and CDR2 sequences are SGHRS and YFSETQ. The CDR3 is 17 amino acids.

At least ten counts were recorded for this clonotype. The chain links TRBV7-2 to TRBJ2-2, with D perhaps TRBD1 (5 bases). The CDR3 has 16 residues. V lost 2 bases to trimming and J lost 5 bases, with 15 bases between them. CDR1 and CDR2 from the germline V gene are SGHTA and FQGNSA. The DNA for the CDR3 is TGTGCCAGCAGCTTACGGACCTCGCCAGGGACCGGGGAGCTGTTTTTT. Residues: CASSLRTSPGTGELFF.